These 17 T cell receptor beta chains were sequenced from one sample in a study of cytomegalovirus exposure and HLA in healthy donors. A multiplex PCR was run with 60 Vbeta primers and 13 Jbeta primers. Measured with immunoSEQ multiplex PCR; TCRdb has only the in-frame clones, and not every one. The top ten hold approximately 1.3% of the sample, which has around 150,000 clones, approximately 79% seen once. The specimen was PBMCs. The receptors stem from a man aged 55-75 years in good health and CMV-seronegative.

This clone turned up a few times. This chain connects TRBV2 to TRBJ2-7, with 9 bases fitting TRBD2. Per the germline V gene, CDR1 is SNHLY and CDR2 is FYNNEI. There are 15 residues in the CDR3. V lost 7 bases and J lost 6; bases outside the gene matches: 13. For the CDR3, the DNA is TGTGCCAGCACCCCACTGGCGGGACTAGCAGCCGAGCAGTACTTC. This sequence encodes CASTPLAGLAAEQYF.

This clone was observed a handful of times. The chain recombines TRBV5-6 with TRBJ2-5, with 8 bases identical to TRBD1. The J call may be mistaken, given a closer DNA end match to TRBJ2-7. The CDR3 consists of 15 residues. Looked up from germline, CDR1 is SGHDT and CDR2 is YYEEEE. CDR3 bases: TGTGCCAGCAGCTTGGCGGACAGGGTGTCCTACGAGCAGTACTTC. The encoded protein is CASSLADRVSYEQYF.

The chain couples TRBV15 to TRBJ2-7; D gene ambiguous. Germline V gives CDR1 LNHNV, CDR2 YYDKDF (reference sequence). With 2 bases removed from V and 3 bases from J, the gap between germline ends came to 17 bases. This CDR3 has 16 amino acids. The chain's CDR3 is CATSRSMGQPLYEQYF. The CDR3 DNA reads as TGTGCCACCAGCAGAAGTATGGGCCAGCCCCTCTACGAGCAGTACTTC.

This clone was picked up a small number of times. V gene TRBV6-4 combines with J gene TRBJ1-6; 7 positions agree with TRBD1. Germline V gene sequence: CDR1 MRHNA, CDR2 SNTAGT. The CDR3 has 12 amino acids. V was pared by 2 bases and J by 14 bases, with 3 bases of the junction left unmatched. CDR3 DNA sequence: TGTGCCAGCAGTGACACAGGGACAGCCCTCCACTTT. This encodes CASSDTGTALHF.

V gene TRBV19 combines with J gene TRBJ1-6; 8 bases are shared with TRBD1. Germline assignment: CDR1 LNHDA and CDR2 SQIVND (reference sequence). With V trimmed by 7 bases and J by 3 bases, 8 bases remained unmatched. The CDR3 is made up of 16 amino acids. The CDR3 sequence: CASTDSTGDYNSPLHF. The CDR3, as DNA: TGTGCCAGTACCGACTCGACAGGGGACTATAATTCACCCCTCCACTTT. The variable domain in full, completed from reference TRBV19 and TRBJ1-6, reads DGGITQSPKYLFRKEGQNVTLSCEQNLNHDAMYWYRQDPGQGLRLIYYSQIVNDFQKGDIAEGYSVSREKKESFPLTVTSAQKNPTAFYLCASTDSTGDYNSPLHFGNGTRLTVT.

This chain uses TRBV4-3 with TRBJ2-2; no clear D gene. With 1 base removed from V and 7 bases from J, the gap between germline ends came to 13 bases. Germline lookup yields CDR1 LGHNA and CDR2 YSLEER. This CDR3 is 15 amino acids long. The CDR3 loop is CASSQGATLIGELFF. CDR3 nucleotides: TGCGCCAGCAGCCAAGGAGCGACTTTAATCGGGGAGCTGTTTTTT.

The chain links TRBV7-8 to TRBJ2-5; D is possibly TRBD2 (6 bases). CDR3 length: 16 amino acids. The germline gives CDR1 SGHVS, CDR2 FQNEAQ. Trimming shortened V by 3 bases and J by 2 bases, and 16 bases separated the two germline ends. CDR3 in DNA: TGTGCCAGCAGCTTCCTCAGTTGGGGGGTTCAAGAGACCCAGTACTTC. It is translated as CASSFLSWGVQETQYF.

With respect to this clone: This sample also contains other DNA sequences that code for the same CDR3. CDR3 sequence reads: CASSWGGGGAYGYTF. CDR3 sequence (DNA): TGTGCCAGCAGTTGGGGGGGAGGCGGGGCTTATGGCTACACCTTC. The V call is TRBV27, the J call TRBJ1-2, with a possible D match to TRBD1 (5 bases). V was clipped by 4 bases and J by 5 bases, with 17 bases between them. CDR3 length: 15 amino acids. In germline, CDR1 is MNHEY, CDR2 SMNVEV (reference sequence).

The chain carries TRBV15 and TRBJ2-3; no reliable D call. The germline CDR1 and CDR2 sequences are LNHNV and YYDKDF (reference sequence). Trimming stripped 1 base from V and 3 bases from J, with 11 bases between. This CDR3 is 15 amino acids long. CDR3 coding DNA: TGTGCCACCAGCAGAGCCGAACCGCGAACAGATACGCAGTATTTT. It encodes CATSRAEPRTDTQYF.

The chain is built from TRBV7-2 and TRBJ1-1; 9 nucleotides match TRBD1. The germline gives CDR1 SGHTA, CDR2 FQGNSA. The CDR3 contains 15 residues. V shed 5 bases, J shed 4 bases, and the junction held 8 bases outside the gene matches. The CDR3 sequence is CASSRQQGARTEAFF. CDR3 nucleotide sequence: TGTGCCAGCAGCAGGCAACAGGGGGCGCGCACTGAAGCTTTCTTT. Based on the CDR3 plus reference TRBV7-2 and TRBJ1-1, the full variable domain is GAGVSQSPSNKVTEKGKDVELRCDPISGHTALYWYRQSLGQGLEFLIYFQGNSAPDKSGLPSDRFSAERTGGSVSTLTIQRTQQEDSAVYLCASSRQQGARTEAFFGQGTRLTVV.

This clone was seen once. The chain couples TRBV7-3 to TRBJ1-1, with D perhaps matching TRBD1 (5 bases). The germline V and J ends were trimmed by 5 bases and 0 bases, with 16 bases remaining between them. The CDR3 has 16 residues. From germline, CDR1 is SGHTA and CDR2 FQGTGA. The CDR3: CASSRGGGRVNTEAFF. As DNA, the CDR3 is TGTGCCAGCAGCCGCGGGGGGGGTAGGGTGAACACTGAAGCTTTCTTT.

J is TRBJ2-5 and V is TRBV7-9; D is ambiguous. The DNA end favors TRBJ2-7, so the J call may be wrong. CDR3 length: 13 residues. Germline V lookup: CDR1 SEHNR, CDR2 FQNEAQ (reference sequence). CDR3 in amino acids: CASSLTAPLEQYF. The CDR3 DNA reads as TGTGCCAGCAGCTTAACCGCCCCGCTCGAGCAGTACTTC.

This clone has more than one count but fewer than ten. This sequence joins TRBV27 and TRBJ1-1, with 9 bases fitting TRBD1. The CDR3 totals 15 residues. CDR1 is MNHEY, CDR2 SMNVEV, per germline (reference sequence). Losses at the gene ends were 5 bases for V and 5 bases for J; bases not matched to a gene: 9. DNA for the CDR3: TGTGCCAGCAGTCTCCGGACAGGGGTGGAAACTGAAGCTTTCTTT. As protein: CASSLRTGVETEAFF.

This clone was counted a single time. CDR3 protein: CASSWTGDQGGTEAFF. The CDR3 DNA follows: TGCGCCAGCAGCTGGACGGGGGACCAAGGCGGGACTGAAGCTTTCTTT. J is TRBJ1-1 and V is TRBV5-1, with D tentatively TRBD1 (5 bases). Looked up from germline, CDR1 is SGHRS and CDR2 is YFSETQ. With 3 bases removed from V and 5 bases from J, the gap between germline ends came to 20 bases. The CDR3 covers 16 residues.

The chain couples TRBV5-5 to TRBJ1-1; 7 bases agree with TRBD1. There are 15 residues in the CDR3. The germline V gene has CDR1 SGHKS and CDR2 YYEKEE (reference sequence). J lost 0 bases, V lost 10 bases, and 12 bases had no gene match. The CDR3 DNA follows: TGTGCCTCCCAGCTAGAGGGGGCTTTGAACACTGAAGCTTTCTTT. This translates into CASQLEGALNTEAFF. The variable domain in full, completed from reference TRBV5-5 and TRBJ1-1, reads DAGVTQSPTHLIKTRGQQVTLRCSPISGHKSVSWYQQVLGQGPQFIFQYYEKEERGRGNFPDRFSARQFPNYSSELNVNALLLGDSALYLCASQLEGALNTEAFFGQGTRLTVV.

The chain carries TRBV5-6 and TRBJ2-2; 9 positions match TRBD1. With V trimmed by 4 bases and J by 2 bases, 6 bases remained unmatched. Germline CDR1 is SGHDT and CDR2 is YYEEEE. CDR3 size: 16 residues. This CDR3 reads CASSGRTGDNTGELFF. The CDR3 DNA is TGTGCCAGCAGCGGTCGGACAGGGGATAACACCGGGGAGCTGTTTTTT. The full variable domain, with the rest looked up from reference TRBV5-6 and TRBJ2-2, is DAGVTQSPTHLIKTRGQQVTLRCSPKSGHDTVSWYQQALGQGPQFIFQYYEEEERQRGNFPDRFSGHQFPNYSSELNVNALLLGDSALYLCASSGRTGDNTGELFFGEGSRLTVL.

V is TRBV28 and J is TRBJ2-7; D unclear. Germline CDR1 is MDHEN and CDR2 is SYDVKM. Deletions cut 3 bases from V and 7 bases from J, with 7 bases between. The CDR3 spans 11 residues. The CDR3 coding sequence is TGTGCCAGCAGTTTTTTTCAGGAGCAGTACTTC. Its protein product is CASSFFQEQYF.